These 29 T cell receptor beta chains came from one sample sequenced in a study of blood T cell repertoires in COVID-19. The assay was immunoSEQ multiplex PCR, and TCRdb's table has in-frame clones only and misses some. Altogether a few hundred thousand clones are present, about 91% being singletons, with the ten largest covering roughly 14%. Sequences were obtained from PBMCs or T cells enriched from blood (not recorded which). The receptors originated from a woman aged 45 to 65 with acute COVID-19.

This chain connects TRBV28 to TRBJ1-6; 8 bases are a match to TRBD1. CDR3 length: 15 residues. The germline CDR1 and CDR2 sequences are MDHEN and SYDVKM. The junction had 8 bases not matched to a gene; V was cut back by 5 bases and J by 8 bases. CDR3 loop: CASSDRGEGYSPLHF. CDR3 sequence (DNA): TGTGCCAGCAGTGACAGGGGCGAGGGGTATTCACCCCTCCACTTT.

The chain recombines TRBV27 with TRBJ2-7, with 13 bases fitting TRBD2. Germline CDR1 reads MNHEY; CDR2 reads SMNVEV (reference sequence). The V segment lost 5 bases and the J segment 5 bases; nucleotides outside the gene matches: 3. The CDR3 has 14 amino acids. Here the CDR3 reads CASSTGLAGDEQYF. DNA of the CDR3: TGTGCCAGCAGTACAGGACTAGCGGGAGACGAGCAGTACTTC.

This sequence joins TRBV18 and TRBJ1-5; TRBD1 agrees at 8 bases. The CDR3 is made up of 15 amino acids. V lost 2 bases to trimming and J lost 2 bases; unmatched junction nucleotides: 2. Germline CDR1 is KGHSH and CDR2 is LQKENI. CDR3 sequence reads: CASSPMTGGNQPQHF. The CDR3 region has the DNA TGTGCCAGCTCACCAATGACAGGGGGCAATCAGCCCCAGCATTTT.

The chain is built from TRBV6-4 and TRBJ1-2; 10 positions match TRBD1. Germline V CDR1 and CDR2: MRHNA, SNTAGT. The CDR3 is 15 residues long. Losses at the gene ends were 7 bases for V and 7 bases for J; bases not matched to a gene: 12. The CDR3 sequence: CASKNTGTGAAGYTF. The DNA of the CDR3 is TGTGCCAGCAAAAATACCGGGACAGGGGCGGCTGGCTACACCTTC.

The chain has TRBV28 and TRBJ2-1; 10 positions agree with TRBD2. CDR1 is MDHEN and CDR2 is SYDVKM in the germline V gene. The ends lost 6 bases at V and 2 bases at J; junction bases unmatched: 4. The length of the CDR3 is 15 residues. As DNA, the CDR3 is TGTGCCAGCAGCAAAGCGGGAGGGGCCTACAATGAGCAGTTCTTC. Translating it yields CASSKAGGAYNEQFF.

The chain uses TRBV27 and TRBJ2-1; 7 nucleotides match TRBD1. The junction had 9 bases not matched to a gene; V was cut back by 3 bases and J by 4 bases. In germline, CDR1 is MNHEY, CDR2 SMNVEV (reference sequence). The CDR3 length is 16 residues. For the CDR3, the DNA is TGTGCCAGCAGTTTGACTCCCGGGACAGCATACAATGAGCAGTTCTTC. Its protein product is CASSLTPGTAYNEQFF.

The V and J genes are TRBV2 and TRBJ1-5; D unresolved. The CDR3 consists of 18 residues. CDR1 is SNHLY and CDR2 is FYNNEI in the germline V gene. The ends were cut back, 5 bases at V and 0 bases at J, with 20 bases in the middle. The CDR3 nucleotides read TGTGCCAGCAGTCCCTCGATTGACTCTTCCTATAGCAATCAGCCCCAGCATTTT. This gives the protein CASSPSIDSSYSNQPQHF.

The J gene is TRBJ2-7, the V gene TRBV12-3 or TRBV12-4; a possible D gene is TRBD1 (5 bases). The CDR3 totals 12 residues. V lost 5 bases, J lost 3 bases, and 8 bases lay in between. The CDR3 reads CASSPDSYEQYF. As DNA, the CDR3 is TGTGCCAGCAGTCCCGACAGCTACGAGCAGTACTTC.

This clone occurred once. CDR3 sequence (DNA): TGTGCCAGCAGCTTGGGGACAGTCAATAGAGAAAAACTGTTTTTT. It is translated as CASSLGTVNREKLFF. The chain employs TRBV5-8 and TRBJ1-4; possibly TRBD1 for D (6 bases). Trimming stripped 0 bases from V and 8 bases from J, with 14 bases between. Germline V lookup: CDR1 SGHTS, CDR2 YDEGEE. The CDR3 loop spans 15 amino acids.

DNA of the CDR3: TGTGCCAGCAGCTTAGGGGGCAGGGCCCAAGAGACCCAGTACTTC. As protein: CASSLGGRAQETQYF. The chain has TRBV7-3 and TRBJ2-5; maybe TRBD1 (6 bases). This CDR3 is 15 amino acids long. Trimming pared 2 bases from V and 1 base from J, leaving 11 bases between. Germline V gene data show CDR1 as SGHTA and CDR2 as FQGTGA.

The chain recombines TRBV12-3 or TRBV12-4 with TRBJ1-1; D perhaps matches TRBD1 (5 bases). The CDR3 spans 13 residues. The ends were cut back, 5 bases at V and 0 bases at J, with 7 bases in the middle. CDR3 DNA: TGTGCCAGCAGTCTACAGGTGAACACTGAAGCTTTCTTT. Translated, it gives CASSLQVNTEAFF.

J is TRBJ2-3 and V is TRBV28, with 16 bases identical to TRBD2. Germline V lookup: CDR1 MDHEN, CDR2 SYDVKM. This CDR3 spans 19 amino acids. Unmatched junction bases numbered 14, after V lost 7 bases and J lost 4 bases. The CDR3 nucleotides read TGTGCCAGCACAGAGCCGGGACTAGCGGGAGGGCCGGAGGCAGATACGCAGTATTTT. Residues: CASTEPGLAGGPEADTQYF.

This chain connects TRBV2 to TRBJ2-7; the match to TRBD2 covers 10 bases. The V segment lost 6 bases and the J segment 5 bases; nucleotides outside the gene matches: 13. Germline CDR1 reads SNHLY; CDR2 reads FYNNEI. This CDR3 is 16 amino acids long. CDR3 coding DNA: TGTGCCAGCAGGGCTCGGGTTAGCGGGAGGATCAACGAGCAGTACTTC. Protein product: CASRARVSGRINEQYF.

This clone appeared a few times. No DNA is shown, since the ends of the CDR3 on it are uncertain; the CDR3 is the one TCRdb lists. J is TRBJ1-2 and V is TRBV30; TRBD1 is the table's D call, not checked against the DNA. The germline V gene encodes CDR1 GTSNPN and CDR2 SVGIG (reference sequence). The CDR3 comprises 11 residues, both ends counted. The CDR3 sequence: CAWSVGQGTYF.

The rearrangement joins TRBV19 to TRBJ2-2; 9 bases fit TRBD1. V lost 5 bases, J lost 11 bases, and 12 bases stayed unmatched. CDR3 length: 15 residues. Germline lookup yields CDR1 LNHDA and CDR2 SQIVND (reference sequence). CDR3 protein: CASSQGTGLFYELFF. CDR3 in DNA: TGTGCCAGTAGTCAAGGGACAGGGCTATTTTATGAGCTGTTTTTT.

The CDR3 loop is CASSLGAGQTYEQYF. The CDR3 coding sequence is TGTGCCAGCAGCTTAGGGGCAGGGCAGACCTACGAGCAGTACTTC. V is TRBV7-8 and J is TRBJ2-7, with D maybe TRBD1 (5 bases). This CDR3 has 15 amino acids. Per germline, CDR1 SGHVS and CDR2 FQNEAQ. V was cut by 1 base and J by 2 bases, with 12 bases left in between.

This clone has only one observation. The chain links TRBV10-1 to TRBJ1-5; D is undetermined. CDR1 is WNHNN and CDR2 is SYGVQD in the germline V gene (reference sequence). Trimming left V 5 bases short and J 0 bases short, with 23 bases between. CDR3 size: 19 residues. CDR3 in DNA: TGCGCCAGCAGTCAGCGACCCGGATACGGGAACCATAGCAATCAGCCCCAGCATTTT. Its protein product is CASSQRPGYGNHSNQPQHF.

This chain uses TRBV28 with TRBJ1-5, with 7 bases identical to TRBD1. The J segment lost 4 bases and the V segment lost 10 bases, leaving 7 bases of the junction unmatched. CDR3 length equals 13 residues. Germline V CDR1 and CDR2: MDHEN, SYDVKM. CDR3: CANGDSSNQPQHF. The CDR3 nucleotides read TGTGCCAACGGGGACAGTTCTAATCAGCCCCAGCATTTT.

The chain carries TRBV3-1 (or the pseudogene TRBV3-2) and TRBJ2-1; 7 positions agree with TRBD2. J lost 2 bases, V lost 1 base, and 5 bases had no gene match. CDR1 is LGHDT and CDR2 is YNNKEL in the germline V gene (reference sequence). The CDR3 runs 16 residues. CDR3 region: CASSQGLASTYNEQFF. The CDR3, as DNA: TGTGCCAGCAGCCAAGGACTAGCCTCAACCTACAATGAGCAGTTCTTC.

The CDR3 spells CASSYVGSLAGGHPYNEQFF. The CDR3 nucleotides are TGTGCCAGCAGTTATGTAGGCAGTCTAGCGGGAGGACACCCCTACAATGAGCAGTTCTTC. The rearrangement links TRBV6-2 or TRBV6-3 to TRBJ2-1; 11 bases map to TRBD2. Per germline, CDR1 MNHEY and CDR2 SVGEGT. The CDR3 is made up of 20 amino acids. Unmatched junction bases numbered 15, after V lost 3 bases and J lost 2 bases.

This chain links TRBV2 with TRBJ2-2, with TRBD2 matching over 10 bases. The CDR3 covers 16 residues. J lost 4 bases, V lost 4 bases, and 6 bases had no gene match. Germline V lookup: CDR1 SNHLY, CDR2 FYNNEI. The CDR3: CASSGGLALGTGELFF. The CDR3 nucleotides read TGTGCCAGCAGTGGGGGACTAGCGCTCGGCACCGGGGAGCTGTTTTTT.

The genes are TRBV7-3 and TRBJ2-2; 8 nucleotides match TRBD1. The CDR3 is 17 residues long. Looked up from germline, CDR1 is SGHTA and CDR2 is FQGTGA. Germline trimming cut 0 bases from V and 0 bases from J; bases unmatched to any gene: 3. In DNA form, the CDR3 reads TGTGCCAGCAGCTTAACTCCCAGGGGGCCGAACACCGGGGAGCTGTTTTTT. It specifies CASSLTPRGPNTGELFF.

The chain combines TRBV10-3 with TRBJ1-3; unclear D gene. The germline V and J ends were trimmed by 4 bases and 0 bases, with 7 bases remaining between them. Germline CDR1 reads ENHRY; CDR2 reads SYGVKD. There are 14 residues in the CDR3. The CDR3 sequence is CAISGSGSGNTIYF. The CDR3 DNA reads TGTGCCATCAGTGGATCGGGCTCTGGAAACACCATATATTTT.

As DNA, the CDR3 is TGTGCCAGCAGCCAAGGAACAGTACTGAACTCTGGAAACACCATATATTTT. It specifies CASSQGTVLNSGNTIYF. The V and J genes are TRBV4-2 and TRBJ1-3, with no clear D. Germline V lookup: CDR1 LGHNA, CDR2 YNFKEQ. This CDR3 is built from 17 residues. V gave up 1 base and J gave up 0 bases, with 13 bases separating them.

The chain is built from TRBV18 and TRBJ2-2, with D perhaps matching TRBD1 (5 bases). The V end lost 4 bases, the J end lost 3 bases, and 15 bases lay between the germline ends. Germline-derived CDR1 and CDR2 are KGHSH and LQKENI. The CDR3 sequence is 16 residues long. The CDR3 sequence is CASSLDRPGYTGELFF. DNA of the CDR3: TGTGCCAGCTCACTCGACAGACCCGGCTACACCGGGGAGCTGTTTTTT.

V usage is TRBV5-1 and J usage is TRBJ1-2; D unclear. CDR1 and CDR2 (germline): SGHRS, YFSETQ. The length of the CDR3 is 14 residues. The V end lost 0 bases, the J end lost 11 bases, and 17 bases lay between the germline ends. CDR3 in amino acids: CASSLGQPLRDYTF. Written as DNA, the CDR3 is TGCGCCAGCAGCTTGGGGCAGCCTTTGCGGGATTACACCTTC.

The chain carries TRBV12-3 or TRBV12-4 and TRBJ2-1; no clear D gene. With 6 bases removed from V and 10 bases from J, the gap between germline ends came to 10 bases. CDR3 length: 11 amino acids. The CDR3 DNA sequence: TGTGCCAGCAGCTGGCTAGAGGAGCAGTTCTTC. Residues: CASSWLEEQFF.

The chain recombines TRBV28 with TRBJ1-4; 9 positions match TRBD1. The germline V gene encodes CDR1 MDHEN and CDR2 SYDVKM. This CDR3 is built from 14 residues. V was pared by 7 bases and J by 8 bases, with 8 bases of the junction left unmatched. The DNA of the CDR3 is TGTGCCAGCATCCCGGGACAGGGCGGGGAAAAACTGTTTTTT. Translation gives CASIPGQGGEKLFF.

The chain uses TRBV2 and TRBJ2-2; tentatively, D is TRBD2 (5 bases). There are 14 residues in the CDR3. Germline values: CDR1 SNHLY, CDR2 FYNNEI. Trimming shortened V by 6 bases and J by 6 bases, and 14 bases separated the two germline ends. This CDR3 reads CASRTNTPSGELFF. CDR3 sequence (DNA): TGTGCCAGCAGGACTAATACACCATCCGGGGAGCTGTTTTTT.